The clone carrying this TCR beta chain appeared once. The target antigen is unknown. CDR1 and CDR2 from the germline V gene are SGHRS and YFSETQ. The CDR3 sequence is 15 residues long. V dropped 3 bases and J dropped 4; count of bases not matched to a gene: 3. The source of the sample is a study of Ad26.COV2.S vaccination and SARS-CoV-2 variants. Study-wide results and limits: Overall T cell responses may have been underestimated by the analyses of TCR breadth and depth.

Treatment denoted: about 20 received Ad26.COV2.S at low or high dose, single or two shots; about 5 received placebo; per-sample allocation not given. Samples analyzed were those drawn on day 63 after the first vaccine or placebo injection. TCRdb keeps only in-frame clones here, not all; method: immunoSEQ multiplex PCR. Of approximately 360,000 clones in the sample, approximately 83% were seen once. The sequenced sample was peripheral blood, obtained in a trial of Ad26.COV2.S vaccine versus placebo. This clonotype was obtained from a person between 18 and 60 years old who received the Ad26.COV2.S COVID-19 vaccine or a placebo. The chain combines TRBV5-1 with TRBJ2-1; 11 nucleotides agree with TRBD2. The CDR3 coding sequence is TGCGCCAGCAGCTGGACTAGCGGGCCTTACAATGAGCAGTTCTTC. Amino acids: CASSWTSGPYNEQFF.